A single sample gave rise to the 29 T cell receptor beta chains below, sequenced in a study of shared clonotypes between healthy human individuals. Clones were sequenced by immunoSEQ multiplex PCR, and TCRdb holds only the in-frame ones, with some missing. The repertoire has roughly 490,000 clones, about three quarters of them found once; the top ten carry 10% to 15%. Sequencing was done on a sample of PBMCs. The receptors were gathered from a woman in her forties in good health. Some clones in this sample may be carry-over from other donors' samples.

This clone was seen a single time. This chain joins TRBV6-5 and TRBJ1-1, with D tentatively TRBD1 (5 bases). With 6 bases removed from V and 4 bases from J, the gap between germline ends came to 12 bases. This CDR3 has 13 amino acids. From germline, CDR1 is MNHEY and CDR2 SVGAGI. The CDR3 region is CASRVDSSTEAFF. In DNA, the CDR3 is TGTGCCAGCAGGGTTGACAGTTCCACTGAAGCTTTCTTT.

This chain uses TRBV25-1 with TRBJ1-2; no clear D gene. In germline, CDR1 is MGHDK, CDR2 SYGVNS. V was trimmed by 0 bases and J by 8 bases, leaving 13 bases between them. The CDR3 has 14 amino acids. CDR3: CASSEYSEVFGYTF. Here the CDR3 DNA reads TGTGCCAGCAGTGAATATTCGGAGGTTTTCGGCTACACCTTC.

The CDR3 protein is CASSSPGQGYNEQFF. DNA of the CDR3: TGTGCCAGTAGTAGCCCGGGACAGGGGTACAATGAGCAGTTCTTC. V and J are TRBV19 and TRBJ2-1; 10 nucleotides line up with TRBD1. The germline gives CDR1 LNHDA, CDR2 SQIVND (reference sequence). CDR3 length: 15 residues. Trimming at V came to 4 bases and at J to 4 bases, leaving 4 bases not matched to a gene.

The chain is built from TRBV10-3 and TRBJ1-2, with D hard to call. The length of the CDR3 is 14 residues. CDR1 and CDR2 (germline): ENHRY, SYGVKD. V was trimmed by 3 bases and J by 3 bases, leaving 11 bases between them. In DNA form, the CDR3 reads TGTGCCATCAGTGAACAAGGAGGTGACTATGGCTACACCTTC. Translating it yields CAISEQGGDYGYTF.

The chain uses TRBV18 and TRBJ2-3; TRBD1 might be the D (6 bases). Deletions cut 2 bases from V and 2 bases from J, with 11 bases between. The length of the CDR3 is 15 residues. Germline CDR1 reads KGHSH; CDR2 reads LQKENI. The CDR3 sequence: CASSPLGADTDTQYF. As DNA, the CDR3 is TGTGCCAGCTCACCATTGGGGGCCGACACAGATACGCAGTATTTT.

CDR3 amino acids: CASSTPSGRSYNEQFF. For the CDR3, the DNA is TGTGCCAGCAGCACTCCTAGCGGGAGATCCTACAATGAGCAGTTCTTC. The chain is built from TRBV5-4 and TRBJ2-1, with TRBD2 matching 10 bases. Germline trimming cut 4 bases from V and 1 base from J; bases unmatched to any gene: 5. The germline gives CDR1 SGHNT, CDR2 YYREEE (reference sequence). The CDR3 covers 16 residues.

This clone was counted a few times. The chain carries TRBV18 and TRBJ2-1; D is ambiguous. In germline, CDR1 is KGHSH, CDR2 LQKENI. Trimming cost V 5 bases and J 0 bases, with 11 bases left between them. CDR3 length: 15 residues. CDR3 DNA sequence: TGTGCCAGCTCATCCCCCGAGAGCTCCTACAATGAGCAGTTCTTC. It yields the protein CASSSPESSYNEQFF.

V gene TRBV6-5 combines with J gene TRBJ2-7, with D perhaps matching TRBD2 (5 bases). This CDR3 comprises 15 residues. Trimming removed 0 bases from V and 7 bases from J, with 16 bases in between. CDR1 and CDR2 from the germline V gene are MNHEY and SVGAGI. CDR3 region: CASSYSIGFTGEQYF. The DNA of the CDR3 is TGTGCCAGCAGTTACTCGATAGGGTTCACGGGGGAGCAGTACTTC.

The chain has TRBV30 and TRBJ1-1; 9 bases agree with TRBD1. Germline CDR1 GTSNPN, CDR2 SVGIG (reference sequence). Trimming at V came to 3 bases and at J to 10 bases, leaving 9 bases not matched to a gene. CDR3 length equals 13 residues. The CDR3 loop reads CAWRPRQGEGAFF. DNA of the CDR3: TGTGCCTGGAGGCCGAGACAGGGGGAGGGAGCTTTCTTT.

Many counts were recorded for this clone. V is TRBV7-8 and J is TRBJ2-7; 9 bases map to TRBD2. The CDR3 runs 14 residues. With 5 bases clipped from V and 3 bases from J, the junction kept 5 bases outside the gene matches. Germline assignment: CDR1 SGHVS and CDR2 FQNEAQ. CDR3 protein: CASSPSTSGYEQYF. CDR3 in DNA: TGTGCCAGCAGCCCTTCGACTAGCGGCTACGAGCAGTACTTC. The full variable domain, in which reference TRBV7-8 and TRBJ2-7 provide the parts outside the CDR3, is GAGVSQSPRYKVAKRGQDVALRCDPISGHVSLFWYQQALGQGPEFLTYFQNEAQLDKSGLPSDRFFAERPEGSVSTLKIQRTQQEDSAVYLCASSPSTSGYEQYFGPGTRLTVT.

This sequence joins TRBV28 and TRBJ2-2, with D unresolved. The CDR3 runs to 16 residues. V shed 3 bases and J shed 4 bases, with 15 bases lying between them. Germline CDR1 MDHEN, CDR2 SYDVKM. CDR3 region: CASSLSPPPSTGELFF. For the CDR3, the DNA is TGTGCCAGCAGTTTGAGCCCACCACCCAGCACCGGGGAGCTGTTTTTT.

The V gene is TRBV6-1, the J gene TRBJ2-7; the match to TRBD1 covers 11 bases. The V gene end was trimmed by 3 bases and the J gene end by 4 bases; junction bases not matched to a gene: 5. Germline V gene data show CDR1 as MNHNS and CDR2 as SASEGT. The CDR3 runs to 15 residues. CDR3 DNA: TGTGCCAGCAGTGATATGGACAGGGGGCGGTACGAGCAGTACTTC. It is translated as CASSDMDRGRYEQYF.

The V call is TRBV7-9, the J call TRBJ2-3; D uncertain. The length of the CDR3 is 15 residues. Germline loops: CDR1 SEHNR, CDR2 FQNEAQ (reference sequence). Trimming stripped 5 bases from V and 6 bases from J, with 18 bases between. Here the CDR3 reads CASSPNLPTEDTQYF. The CDR3 nucleotides are TGTGCCAGCAGCCCAAATCTCCCCACCGAGGATACGCAGTATTTT.

This clone was detected only once. The same CDR3 arises from other DNA sequences in this sample as well. V and J are TRBV2 and TRBJ2-5; no clear D gene. This CDR3 region has 12 residues. Trimming removed 3 bases at V and 0 bases at J, with 2 bases between. Germline V lookup: CDR1 SNHLY, CDR2 FYNNEI. The CDR3 DNA is TGTGCCAGCAGTGAGAACCAAGAGACCCAGTACTTC. Translating gives CASSENQETQYF.

This chain connects TRBV6-1 to TRBJ1-5; no clear D gene. The V and J ends lost 5 bases and 2 bases respectively, with 10 bases between them. CDR1 and CDR2 from the germline V gene are MNHNS and SASEGT. This CDR3 region has 14 residues. CDR3 sequence: CASSPGNRNQPQHF. In DNA, the CDR3 is TGTGCCAGCAGTCCGGGGAATCGCAATCAGCCCCAGCATTTT.

The V and J genes are TRBV30 and TRBJ2-3; D remains unclear. The length of the CDR3 is 16 residues. The V end was cut by 0 bases, the J end by 4 bases, with 17 bases between. Germline CDR1 and CDR2: GTSNPN and SVGIG (reference sequence). The CDR3 sequence: CAWSVFGARVADTQYF. The DNA for the CDR3 is TGTGCCTGGAGTGTTTTTGGAGCGAGAGTGGCAGATACGCAGTATTTT.

J is TRBJ2-7 and V is TRBV18; TRBD1 agrees at 7 bases. This CDR3 is 14 amino acids long. Germline V gene data show CDR1 as KGHSH and CDR2 as LQKENI. With 4 bases clipped from V and 5 bases from J, the junction kept 8 bases outside the gene matches. The CDR3 loop is CASSRGQSVDEQYF. Written as DNA, the CDR3 is TGTGCCAGCTCACGGGGACAGTCTGTCGACGAGCAGTACTTC.

The rearrangement joins TRBV6-6 to TRBJ2-7; weak D call: TRBD1 (6 bases). This CDR3 comprises 13 residues. The V and J ends lost 2 bases and 7 bases respectively, with 12 bases between them. Germline values: CDR1 MNHNY, CDR2 SVGAGI (reference sequence). For the CDR3, the DNA is TGTGCCAGCAGTTACGGCAGGGGTACGGAGCAGTACTTC. This codes for CASSYGRGTEQYF.

The chain is built from TRBV30 and TRBJ1-6; 7 bases match TRBD1. The V segment lost 3 bases and the J segment 10 bases; nucleotides outside the gene matches: 6. CDR3 length: 13 amino acids. The germline gives CDR1 GTSNPN, CDR2 SVGIG (reference sequence). Here the CDR3 DNA reads TGTGCCTGGAGGAGCAGGGGGATCTCACCCCTCCACTTT. Protein: CAWRSRGISPLHF.

The genes are TRBV7-2 and TRBJ1-5; TRBD1 aligns across 7 bases. The V and J ends lost 3 bases and 7 bases, in that order; junction bases with no gene match: 6. The CDR3 spans 14 residues. Germline lookup yields CDR1 SGHTA and CDR2 FQGNSA. The CDR3 bases are TGTGCCAGCAGCTTGCGACAGGGTGCCCAGCCCCAGCATTTT. Translating it yields CASSLRQGAQPQHF.

This clone was observed at least ten times. The chain recombines TRBV5-4 with TRBJ2-7; D possibly uses TRBD1 or TRBD2 (6 bases each). V was pared by 3 bases and J by 3 bases, with 16 bases between. The CDR3 is made up of 15 amino acids. Germline values: CDR1 SGHNT, CDR2 YYREEE (reference sequence). CDR3 sequence (DNA): TGTGCCAGCAGCTCCGGGGGCAGTATGAACTACGAGCAGTACTTC. Amino acid sequence: CASSSGGSMNYEQYF.

The V and J genes are TRBV11-2 and TRBJ2-1, with 12 bases aligning to TRBD2. This CDR3 region has 16 residues. With 5 bases clipped from V and 2 bases from J, the junction kept 4 bases outside the gene matches. Looked up from germline, CDR1 is SGHAT and CDR2 is FQNNGV. This chain's CDR3 is CASSRRTSGTYNEQFF. The CDR3 nucleotides are TGTGCCAGCAGCCGACGGACTAGCGGGACCTACAATGAGCAGTTCTTC.

This chain links TRBV5-1 with TRBJ2-2, with a tentative D call TRBD2 (6 bases). This CDR3 has 13 residues. The ends were cut back, 2 bases at V and 7 bases at J, with 9 bases in the middle. From germline, CDR1 is SGHRS and CDR2 YFSETQ. The CDR3 sequence is CASSFGGGGELFF. The CDR3 coding sequence is TGCGCCAGCAGCTTCGGGGGAGGCGGGGAGCTGTTTTTT.

Details on this clone: A much more abundant neighbour one base away suggests this may be a read error. V gene TRBV29-1 combines with J gene TRBJ2-5; 8 bases are a match to TRBD2. The V and J ends lost 2 bases and 4 bases, in that order; junction bases with no gene match: 6. Germline V gene data show CDR1 as SQVTM and CDR2 as ANQGSEA. The CDR3 is made up of 14 amino acids. CDR3 sequence reads: CSVELGRGRETQYF. CDR3 in DNA: TGCAGCGTTGAACTCGGGAGGGGTCGAGAGACCCAGTACTTC.

In nucleotides, the CDR3 is TGTGCCAGCAGCCAACTAGTATCGACCGGGGAGCTGTTTTTT. Its protein product is CASSQLVSTGELFF. This chain joins TRBV7-2 and TRBJ2-2; tentative D call: TRBD2 (5 bases). V lost 5 bases and J 5 bases, leaving 12 bases between the germline ends. CDR1 and CDR2 from the germline V gene are SGHTA and FQGNSA. The CDR3 has 14 amino acids.

This clone was detected once. Because the CDR3 is missing its conserved closing phenylalanine or tryptophan, this is likely a read error. The chain employs TRBV11-2 and TRBJ1-2; D unclear. Germline CDR1 and CDR2: SGHAT and FQNNGV. With 5 bases removed from V and 8 bases from J, the gap between germline ends came to 12 bases. The CDR3 has 12 residues. As DNA, the CDR3 is TGTGCCAGCAGCAGGGAGGGTAGCGGCTACACCCTC. Translating gives CASSREGSGYTL.

With respect to this clone: Only one base separates this from a far larger clonotype, so it likely reflects a read error. This sequence joins TRBV28 and TRBJ2-7, with 7 bases fitting TRBD2. V was pared by 2 bases and J by 0 bases, with 10 bases of the junction left unmatched. Germline-derived CDR1 and CDR2 are MDHEN and SYDVKM. The CDR3 loop spans 17 amino acids. CDR3 DNA sequence: TGTGCCAGCAGTTTAACTCTAGGCGGGAGAACCTCCTACGAGCAGTACTTC. Translating gives CASSLTLGGRTSYEQYF.

This clone was found many times. The genes are TRBV9 and TRBJ2-2; D unresolved. With 4 bases removed from V and 2 bases from J, the gap between germline ends came to 6 bases. In germline, CDR1 is SGDLS, CDR2 YYNGEE. There are 13 residues in the CDR3. The CDR3 loop is CASSPTNTGELFF. For the CDR3, the DNA is TGTGCCAGCAGCCCTACAAACACCGGGGAGCTGTTTTTT.

CDR3 residues: CASSQPGQQNEKLFF. The CDR3 region has the DNA TGTGCCAGCAGCCAACCGGGACAGCAAAATGAAAAACTGTTTTTT. The chain recombines TRBV7-3 with TRBJ1-4; 7 bases agree with TRBD1. This CDR3 is 15 amino acids long. Per germline, CDR1 SGHTA and CDR2 FQGTGA. Germline trimming cut 5 bases from V and 5 bases from J; bases unmatched to any gene: 8.